The T cell receptor (beta chain) under discussion was sequenced for a study of CD8 T cells in ankylosing spondylitis. Study-level findings and limits: Disease-linked clones, CD8+, were relatively rare in peripheral blood.

Germline CDR1 reads SGHRS; CDR2 reads YFSETQ. V was pared by 0 bases and J by 3 bases, with 8 bases of the junction left unmatched. The CDR3 loop spans 16 amino acids. Quantitative molecular-barcoded 5'-RACE generated the TCR beta libraries. One entry per CDR3 protein results from TCRdb running MiXCR on the 5' RACE reads. The sample has about 240,000 distinct CDR3 sequences; around a tenth are singletons. This clonotype was counted ten times or more. Antigen unknown. The chain has TRBV5-1 and TRBJ2-7, with 8 positions matching TRBD1. The sample consisted of blood, either unsorted or a sorted T cell fraction (not recorded which). The receptor's source is a male donor with ankylosing spondylitis or in good health (not recorded which). The CDR3 is CASSLDPGTGLYEQYF. CDR3 coding DNA: TGCGCCAGCAGCTTGGACCCCGGGACAGGCCTCTACGAGCAGTACTTC.